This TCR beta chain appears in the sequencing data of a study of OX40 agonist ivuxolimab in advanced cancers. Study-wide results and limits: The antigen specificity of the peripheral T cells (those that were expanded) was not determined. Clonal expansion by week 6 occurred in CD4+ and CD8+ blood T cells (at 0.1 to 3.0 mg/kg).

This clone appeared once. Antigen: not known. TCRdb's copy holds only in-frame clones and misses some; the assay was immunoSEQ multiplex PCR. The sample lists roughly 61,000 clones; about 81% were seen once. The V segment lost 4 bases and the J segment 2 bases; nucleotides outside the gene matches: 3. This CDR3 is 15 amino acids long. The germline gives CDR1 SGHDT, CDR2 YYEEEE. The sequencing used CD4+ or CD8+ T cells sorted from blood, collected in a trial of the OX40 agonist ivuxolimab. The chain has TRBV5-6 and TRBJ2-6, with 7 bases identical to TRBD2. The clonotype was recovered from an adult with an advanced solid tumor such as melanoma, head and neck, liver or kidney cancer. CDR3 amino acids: CASSEGRAGANVLTF. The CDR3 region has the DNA TGTGCCAGCAGCGAAGGGAGGGCTGGGGCCAACGTCCTGACTTTC.